Reported below is one TCR beta chain. This entry comes from a study of Tregs in tolerant kidney transplant recipients. The wider study: Mixed chimerism was transient after nonmyeloablative marrow transplants from related graft donors.

CD4+CD25+CD127- Tregs, CD4+CD25- non-Tregs, CD4 and CD8 cells were sorted. Libraries were prepared by immunoSEQ multiplex PCR; TCRdb keeps only in-frame clonotypes and omits some of them. The sample carries roughly 66,000 clones, more than 90% recorded once. This receptor was taken from a human donor who received a combined kidney and bone marrow transplant. Specimen: CD8+ T cells from blood, collected before the transplant.

The CDR3 DNA sequence: TGTGCCAGCAGTTTGCGGGGTAACTATGGCTACACCTTC. Translated: CASSLRGNYGYTF. This chain joins TRBV28 and TRBJ1-2; D is unresolved. Germline V lookup: CDR1 MDHEN, CDR2 SYDVKM. CDR3 length: 13 amino acids. V was trimmed by 3 bases and J by 1 base, leaving 6 bases between them.